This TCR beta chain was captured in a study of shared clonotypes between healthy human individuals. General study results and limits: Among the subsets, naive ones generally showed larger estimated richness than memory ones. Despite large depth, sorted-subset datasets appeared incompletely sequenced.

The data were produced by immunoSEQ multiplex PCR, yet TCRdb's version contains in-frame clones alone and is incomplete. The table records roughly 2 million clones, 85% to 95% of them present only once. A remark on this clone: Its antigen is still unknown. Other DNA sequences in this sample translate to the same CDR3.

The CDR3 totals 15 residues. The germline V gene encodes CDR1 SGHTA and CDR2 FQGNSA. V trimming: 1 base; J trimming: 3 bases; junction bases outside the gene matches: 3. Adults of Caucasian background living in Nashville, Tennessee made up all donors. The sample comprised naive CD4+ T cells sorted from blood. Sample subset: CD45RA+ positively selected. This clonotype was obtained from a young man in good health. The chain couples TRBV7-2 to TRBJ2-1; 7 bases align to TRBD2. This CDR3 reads CASSLEGTNYNEQFF. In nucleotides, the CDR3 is TGTGCCAGCAGCTTAGAAGGGACTAACTACAATGAGCAGTTCTTC.